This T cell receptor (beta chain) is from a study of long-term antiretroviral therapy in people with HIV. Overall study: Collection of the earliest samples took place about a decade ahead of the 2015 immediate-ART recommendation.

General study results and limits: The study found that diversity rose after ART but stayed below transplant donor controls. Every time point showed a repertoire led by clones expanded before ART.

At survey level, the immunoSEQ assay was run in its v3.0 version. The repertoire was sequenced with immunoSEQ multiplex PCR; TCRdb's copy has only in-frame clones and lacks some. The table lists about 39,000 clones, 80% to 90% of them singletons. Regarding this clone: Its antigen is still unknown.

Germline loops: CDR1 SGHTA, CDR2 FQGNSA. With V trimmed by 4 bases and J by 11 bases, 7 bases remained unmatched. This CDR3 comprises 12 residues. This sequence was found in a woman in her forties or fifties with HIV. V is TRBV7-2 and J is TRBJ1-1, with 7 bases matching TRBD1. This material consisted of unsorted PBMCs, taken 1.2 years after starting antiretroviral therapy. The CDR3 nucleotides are TGTGCCAGCAGCTCCGTCAGGGGGATTGCTTTCTTT. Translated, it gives CASSSVRGIAFF.